These T cell receptor beta chains were read from a single sample in a study of blood T cell repertoires in COVID-19. Method: immunoSEQ multiplex PCR; TCRdb's copy keeps in-frame clones and lacks some. The data show about 400,000 clones, more than 80% seen once. The sequencing sample was made of peripheral blood. Source of these receptors: a man aged 35-49 years with acute or convalescent COVID-19. The CDR3 runs from the conserved cysteine through the conserved F or W. A D gene is named only where the DNA matches it firmly. A row's size may be missing; if present it is once, few, many or a size class.

TRBJ1-3,TRBD1,once,TRBV16,CASSPRQGAGNTIYF,TGTGCCAGCAGCCCGAGACAGGGGGCTGGAAACACCATATATTTT
TRBJ1-1,.,.,TRBV7-3,CASSFVGASEAFF,TGTGCCAGCAGCTTTGTTGGGGCCTCTGAAGCTTTCTTT
TRBJ2-1,TRBD2,.,TRBV24-1,CATSGSASGAEQFF,TGTGCCACCAGTGGATCCGCTAGCGGGGCAGAGCAGTTCTTC
TRBJ2-1,TRBD2,few,TRBV7-2,CASSASGGGHNEQFF,TGTGCCAGCAGCGCTAGCGGGGGGGGGCACAATGAGCAGTTCTTC
TRBJ2-3,.,few,TRBV11-3,CASSEGQTKTDTQYF,TGTGCCAGCAGCGAAGGACAGACCAAGACAGATACGCAGTATTTT
TRBJ1-2,.,.,TRBV27,CASSHDTRGYTF,TGTGCCAGCAGTCACGACACTCGGGGCTACACCTTC
TRBJ2-3,.,.,TRBV3-1/TRBV3-2,CASSQSVALSDTQYF,TGTGCCAGCAGCCAATCGGTAGCGCTCTCAGATACGCAGTATTTT
TRBJ2-7,.,.,TRBV10-2,CASRDSYEQYF,TGCGCCAGCAGAGACAGCTACGAGCAGTACTTC
TRBJ2-3,TRBD2,.,TRBV2,CASSGDRGTSGRPGTDTQYF,TGTGCCAGCAGTGGGGACAGGGGGACTAGCGGGAGACCTGGCACAGATACGCAGTATTTT
TRBJ2-1,.,.,TRBV5-1,CASSLVTEQFF,TGCGCCAGCAGCCTAGTCACTGAGCAGTTCTTC
TRBJ1-1,TRBD1,.,TRBV4-2,CASSQEPGTVNTEAFF,TGTGCCAGCAGCCAAGAGCCCGGGACAGTGAACACTGAAGCTTTCTTT
TRBJ1-3,.,.,TRBV5-1,CASSSTGSAGNTIYF,TGCGCCAGCAGCTCTACAGGGAGTGCTGGAAACACCATATATTTT
TRBJ2-1,TRBD2,.,TRBV5-8,CASSFGTSQYNEQFF,TGTGCCAGCAGCTTTGGGACTAGCCAATACAATGAGCAGTTCTTC
TRBJ2-7,.,.,TRBV11-1,CASSSPPGTYEQYF,TGTGCCAGCAGCTCACCACCGGGAACCTACGAGCAGTACTTC
TRBJ2-2,.,.,TRBV29-1,CSVRERGDTGELFF,TGCAGCGTTCGGGAGAGGGGAGACACCGGGGAGCTGTTTTTT
TRBJ2-7,.,.,TRBV19,CASSATVTYEQYF,TGTGCCAGTAGTGCGACAGTAACCTACGAGCAGTACTTC
TRBJ2-7,.,.,TRBV7-9,CASLNPGDYEQYF,TGTGCCAGCTTAAACCCAGGGGACTACGAGCAGTACTTC
TRBJ2-2,TRBD2,.,TRBV5-1,CASSRGLAGGLAGELFF,TGCGCCAGCAGCCGGGGACTAGCGGGAGGGCTTGCCGGGGAGCTGTTTTTT
TRBJ1-5,.,.,TRBV15,CATSRDRGVGRNQPQHF,TGTGCCACCAGCAGAGATCGGGGGGTTGGTCGCAATCAGCCCCAGCATTTT
TRBJ2-2,.,.,TRBV5-1,CASSWTLNTGELFF,TGCGCCAGCAGCTGGACACTAAACACCGGGGAGCTGTTTTTT
TRBJ2-7,TRBD1,.,TRBV6-1,CASSERGTGTYEQYF,TGTGCCAGCAGTGAAAGAGGGACAGGGACCTACGAGCAGTACTTC
TRBJ2-2,.,.,TRBV18,CASSPKQGSGELFF,TGTGCCAGCTCACCAAAACAGGGATCCGGGGAGCTGTTTTTT
TRBJ1-2,.,.,TRBV2,CASSELQKNYGYTF,TGTGCCAGCAGTGAACTCCAGAAGAACTATGGCTACACCTTC
TRBJ1-2,TRBD1,.,TRBV6-5,CASRRTGNGYTF,TGTGCCAGCAGGCGGACAGGGAATGGCTACACCTTC
TRBJ2-2,.,.,TRBV30,CAWSVSGAGELFF,TGTGCCTGGAGTGTCTCGGGGGCCGGGGAGCTGTTTTTT
TRBJ1-2,.,.,TRBV10-2,CASSERGATPYGYTF,TGCGCCAGCAGTGAACGGGGTGCAACTCCCTATGGCTACACCTTC
TRBJ1-2,.,.,TRBV6-5,CASSRMGGNYGYTF,TGTGCCAGCAGCCGCATGGGCGGGAACTATGGCTACACCTTC
TRBJ2-3,.,.,TRBV18,CASSPSMVGGQDTQYF,TGTGCCAGCTCACCAAGTATGGTGGGGGGGCAAGATACGCAGTATTTT
TRBJ2-5,TRBD1,.,TRBV7-7,CASSVTGTGETQYF,TGTGCTAGCAGCGTAACCGGGACAGGGGAGACCCAGTACTTC
TRBJ1-2,.,.,TRBV27,CASSPTQTGGYTF,TGTGCCAGCAGCCCGACCCAAACGGGGGGCTACACCTTC
TRBJ1-3,.,once,TRBV18,CASSPPTQRSGNTIYF,TGTGCCAGCTCACCACCGACCCAGCGTTCTGGAAACACCATATATTTT